These 30 T cell receptor beta chains were sequenced from one sample in a study of identical twins. A single record per CDR3 protein comes from TCRdb applying MiXCR to the 5' RACE reads. Altogether 450,000 or so distinct CDR3 sequences are present, over 12% being singletons, with the ten largest covering about 0.52%. The data were also submitted as part of a second study, on yellow fever vaccine responses in identical twins.

Sequenced input: CD4+ T cells sorted from blood. The source is a woman aged 18-30 years in good health.

The J gene is TRBJ2-2, the V gene TRBV6-6, with a weak D call TRBD2 (5 bases). The CDR3 covers 15 residues. V gave up 3 bases and J gave up 4 bases, with 12 bases separating them. CDR1 is MNHNY and CDR2 is SVGAGI in the germline V gene (reference sequence). This chain's CDR3 is CASSYRLEGTGELFF. DNA of the CDR3: TGTGCCAGCAGTTATCGGCTTGAGGGCACCGGGGAGCTGTTTTTT.

This clonotype has at least ten counts. The chain has TRBV28 and TRBJ1-4; 11 bases are shared with TRBD1. With 2 bases clipped from V and 8 bases from J, the junction kept 7 bases outside the gene matches. The CDR3 loop spans 16 amino acids. Germline assignment: CDR1 MDHEN and CDR2 SYDVKM. The CDR3 region has the DNA TGTGCCAGCAGTTTACCCGGGGACAGGGGGAGAGAAAAACTGTTTTTT. Its translation: CASSLPGDRGREKLFF.

The chain recombines TRBV7-9 with TRBJ2-3; D is possibly TRBD1 (5 bases). V was clipped by 5 bases and J by 6 bases, with 9 bases between them. The length of the CDR3 is 12 residues. Germline CDR1 SEHNR, CDR2 FQNEAQ (reference sequence). The CDR3 loop is CASSVHRDTQYF. Here the CDR3 DNA reads TGTGCCAGCAGCGTACACAGGGATACGCAGTATTTT.

The rearrangement links TRBV6-2 or TRBV6-3 to TRBJ2-7, with D possibly being TRBD2 (5 bases). V lost 7 bases and J 9 bases, leaving 22 bases between the germline ends. CDR1 and CDR2 (germline): MNHEY, SVGEGT. This CDR3 is 14 amino acids long. CDR3 sequence reads: CASTNGLRNFGQYF. The CDR3 nucleotides are TGTGCCAGCACTAACGGACTCCGGAACTTTGGGCAGTACTTC.

The sample holds a few counts of this clonotype. The rearrangement links TRBV20-1 to TRBJ2-4; 9 nucleotides agree with TRBD2. The CDR3 has 14 amino acids. Per germline, CDR1 DFQATT and CDR2 SNEGSKA (reference sequence). Unmatched junction bases numbered 2, after V lost 2 bases and J lost 3 bases. CDR3: CSARQRGVKNIQYF. The CDR3 DNA follows: TGCAGTGCTAGACAGCGGGGGGTCAAAAACATTCAGTACTTC.

The chain has TRBV18 and TRBJ2-3; maybe TRBD2 (6 bases). Germline V gene sequence: CDR1 KGHSH, CDR2 LQKENI. The CDR3 is made up of 15 amino acids. The V gene lost 4 bases and the J gene lost 4 bases, with 15 bases spanning the gap. This CDR3 reads CASSRRLDFPDTQYF. The DNA for the CDR3 is TGTGCCAGCTCACGAAGACTAGACTTCCCAGATACGCAGTATTTT.

The chain is built from TRBV5-1 and TRBJ2-5; the D is unclear. The CDR3 loop spans 12 amino acids. The germline gives CDR1 SGHRS, CDR2 YFSETQ. V was cut by 4 bases and J by 1 base, with 5 bases left in between. The CDR3 DNA follows: TGCGCCAGCAGCATCACCCAAGAGACCCAGTACTTC. Protein sequence: CASSITQETQYF. Based on the CDR3 plus reference TRBV5-1 and TRBJ2-5, the full variable domain is KAGVTQTPRYLIKTRGQQVTLSCSPISGHRSVSWYQQTPGQGLQFLFEYFSETQRNKGNFPGRFSGRQFSNSRSEMNVSTLELGDSALYLCASSITQETQYFGPGTRLLVL.

The chain recombines TRBV27 with TRBJ2-2; D is possibly TRBD2 (5 bases). Germline lookup yields CDR1 MNHEY and CDR2 SMNVEV (reference sequence). Trimming cost V 11 bases and J 2 bases, with 15 bases left between them. The CDR3 has 14 amino acids. CDR3 in amino acids: CAARRTFNTGELFF. CDR3 bases: TGTGCCGCCCGTAGGACTTTTAACACCGGGGAGCTGTTTTTT.

The chain has TRBV20-1 and TRBJ2-1; D may be TRBD2 (5 bases). Germline V gene sequence: CDR1 DFQATT, CDR2 SNEGSKA (reference sequence). There are 14 residues in the CDR3. Trimming stripped 4 bases from V and 7 bases from J, with 17 bases between. CDR3 sequence (DNA): TGCAGTGCTATTTCTATAGACTACGGGAATGAGCAGTTCTTC. It encodes CSAISIDYGNEQFF.

This clonotype has ten or more counts. CDR3 DNA sequence: TGTGCCAGCAGCCAAGATTCATTCTATGGCTACACCTTC. Protein product: CASSQDSFYGYTF. V usage is TRBV14 and J usage is TRBJ1-2; D is undetermined. V dropped 0 bases and J dropped 4 bases, with 6 bases sitting between them. Per germline, CDR1 SGHDN and CDR2 FVKESK. CDR3 length: 13 amino acids. Based on the CDR3 plus reference TRBV14 and TRBJ1-2, the full variable domain is EAGVTQFPSHSVIEKGQTVTLRCDPISGHDNLYWYRRVMGKEIKFLLHFVKESKQDESGMPNNRFLAERTGGTYSTLKVQPAELEDSGVYFCASSQDSFYGYTFGSGTRLTVV.

There are many counts of this clonotype. This rearrangement joins TRBV12-3 or TRBV12-4 to TRBJ2-3; 10 bases fit TRBD2. Trimming took 3 bases from V and 2 from J; bases not matched to a gene: 8. The CDR3 has 17 amino acids. CDR3 in amino acids: CASSFWGTSDFTDTQYF. CDR3 nucleotides: TGTGCCAGCAGTTTCTGGGGGACTAGCGACTTCACAGATACGCAGTATTTT.

This clonotype was seen many times. The chain is built from TRBV7-9 and TRBJ2-7, with D possibly called TRBD1 or TRBD2 (5 bases each). The CDR3 has 14 amino acids. V lost 2 bases and J lost 2, with 10 bases in between. Looked up from germline, CDR1 is SEHNR and CDR2 is FQNEAQ (reference sequence). CDR3 protein: CASSLRDVTYEQYF. In DNA, the CDR3 is TGTGCCAGCAGCTTACGGGACGTAACCTACGAGCAGTACTTC.

J is TRBJ2-3 and V is TRBV29-1; the match to TRBD1 covers 7 bases. Germline CDR1 is SQVTM and CDR2 is ANQGSEA. The CDR3 runs 14 residues. The V gene end was trimmed by 6 bases and the J gene end by 1 base; junction bases not matched to a gene: 7. The CDR3 sequence is CSVGTVDRTDTQYF. The DNA of the CDR3 is TGCAGCGTGGGGACAGTCGACCGCACAGATACGCAGTATTTT.

The table lists this clonotype with many counts. The chain uses TRBV12-3 or TRBV12-4 and TRBJ1-4; 10 bases line up with TRBD1. This CDR3 has 14 residues. The junction had 3 bases not matched to a gene; V was cut back by 5 bases and J by 6 bases. Here the CDR3 reads CASSRQGADEKLFF. CDR3 nucleotide sequence: TGTGCCAGCAGTCGACAGGGGGCGGATGAAAAACTGTTTTTT.

This clonotype has more than one count but fewer than ten. V usage is TRBV5-1 and J usage is TRBJ2-1; TRBD1 aligns across 8 bases. The CDR3 extends over 13 amino acids. The germline gives CDR1 SGHRS, CDR2 YFSETQ. Trimming took 3 bases from V and 6 from J; bases not matched to a gene: 2. The CDR3 sequence is CASSYGQGNEQFF. CDR3 sequence (DNA): TGCGCCAGCAGCTATGGACAGGGCAATGAGCAGTTCTTC.

This clonotype came up a few times. V is TRBV12-3 or TRBV12-4 and J is TRBJ2-3, with 7 positions matching TRBD2. This CDR3 spans 16 amino acids. V dropped 5 bases and J dropped 3; count of bases not matched to a gene: 11. CDR3 in DNA: TGTGCCAGCAGTAGGGCGGGGGTCGGTGGGACAGATACGCAGTATTTT. Translation gives CASSRAGVGGTDTQYF.

This clonotype was observed a few times. V usage is TRBV12-3 or TRBV12-4 and J usage is TRBJ2-7, with D perhaps assigned TRBD1 or TRBD2 (5 bases each). Trimming stripped 4 bases from V and 8 bases from J, with 27 bases between. The CDR3 consists of 17 residues. Here the CDR3 reads CASSSPTIPGPKGQQYF. In DNA form, the CDR3 reads TGTGCCAGCAGTTCCCCCACTATACCGGGGCCGAAGGGTCAGCAGTACTTC.

This clonotype was detected only a few times. V usage is TRBV5-1 and J usage is TRBJ2-3, with 7 bases that match TRBD2. Germline values: CDR1 SGHRS, CDR2 YFSETQ. The CDR3 runs to 13 residues. The trim removed 5 bases at V and 5 bases at J, leaving 5 bases unmatched. The CDR3 DNA reads as TGCGCCAGCAGTAACGCGGGGGTAGATACGCAGTATTTT. It codes for CASSNAGVDTQYF. Full variable domain (missing parts from reference TRBV5-1 and TRBJ2-3): KAGVTQTPRYLIKTRGQQVTLSCSPISGHRSVSWYQQTPGQGLQFLFEYFSETQRNKGNFPGRFSGRQFSNSRSEMNVSTLELGDSALYLCASSNAGVDTQYFGPGTRLTVL.

The V call is TRBV30, the J call TRBJ1-2; 7 bases align to TRBD1. The CDR3 spans 13 residues. With 0 bases clipped from V and 8 bases from J, the junction kept 6 bases outside the gene matches. Germline V lookup: CDR1 GTSNPN, CDR2 SVGIG (reference sequence). CDR3 sequence (DNA): TGTGCCTGGAGTGTACAGGGGTCGGGCGGCTACACCTTC. Protein sequence: CAWSVQGSGGYTF.

V is TRBV27 and J is TRBJ1-1; possible D gene TRBD1, 6 bases. In germline, CDR1 is MNHEY, CDR2 SMNVEV (reference sequence). Trimming left V 4 bases short and J 7 bases short, with 19 bases between. The CDR3 loop spans 15 amino acids. This CDR3 is CASSSATGLRGEAFF. The DNA of the CDR3 is TGTGCCAGCAGTTCCGCGACAGGACTCAGAGGTGAAGCTTTCTTT.

This clonotype was found many times. The chain carries TRBV29-1 and TRBJ2-5, with a tentative D call TRBD2 (7 bases). The CDR3 covers 12 residues. Per germline, CDR1 SQVTM and CDR2 ANQGSEA. V was clipped by 7 bases and J by 3 bases, with 12 bases between them. CDR3 bases: TGCAGCGGTTTAGGGGGGGAAGAGACCCAGTACTTC. It yields the protein CSGLGGEETQYF.

The chain recombines TRBV20-1 with TRBJ2-3; 9 bases agree with TRBD1. The CDR3 runs 15 residues. V shed 3 bases and J 2 bases; nucleotides not matched to a gene: 6. CDR1 and CDR2 from the germline V gene are DFQATT and SNEGSKA (reference sequence). The CDR3 reads CSARMGQGHTDTQYF. CDR3 nucleotide sequence: TGCAGTGCTAGGATGGGACAGGGCCACACAGATACGCAGTATTTT.

V and J are TRBV10-3 and TRBJ2-7, with 8 nucleotides matching TRBD1. The germline gives CDR1 ENHRY, CDR2 SYGVKD. V gave up 8 bases and J gave up 5 bases; unmatched junction bases: 8. The CDR3 runs to 13 residues. CDR3 amino acids: CAIVKDRVHEQYF. The CDR3 DNA reads as TGTGCCATCGTCAAGGACAGGGTCCACGAGCAGTACTTC.

V is TRBV7-3 and J is TRBJ2-3; D is unclear. The CDR3 spans 15 residues. V lost 5 bases to trimming and J lost 5 bases, with 17 bases between them. Germline V gene data show CDR1 as SGHTA and CDR2 as FQGTGA. The DNA of the CDR3 is TGTGCCAGCAGCCTCACCGGATCCAAAGGAGATACGCAGTATTTT. Translating it yields CASSLTGSKGDTQYF.

This clonotype was observed a few times. The chain carries TRBV7-2 and TRBJ1-5; the D is unclear. This CDR3 is 14 amino acids long. Germline V gives CDR1 SGHTA, CDR2 FQGNSA. The V end lost 1 base, the J end lost 7 bases, and 11 bases lay between the germline ends. The CDR3 reads CASSLGQPGQPQHF. DNA of the CDR3: TGTGCCAGCAGCTTAGGTCAGCCGGGCCAGCCCCAGCATTTT.

This clonotype was recorded at least ten times. At one of its ends the junction is not consistent with the germline gene, which may arise from a read error. V usage is TRBV6-5 and J usage is TRBJ2-1; 7 nucleotides line up with TRBD2. The germline gives CDR1 MNHEY, CDR2 SVGAGI. The CDR3 extends over 15 amino acids. In DNA form, the CDR3 reads TGTGCCAGCAGTTACTCGATACGGGGCGGGAGTGAGCTGTTCTTC. Its translation is CASSYSIRGGSELFF.

CDR3 coding DNA: TGCAGTGCTAGAGATTTTAGCGGGAGGGATACGCAGTATTTT. It yields the protein CSARDFSGRDTQYF. This chain uses TRBV20-1 with TRBJ2-3; TRBD2 matches at 10 bases. The CDR3 consists of 14 residues. Germline lookup yields CDR1 DFQATT and CDR2 SNEGSKA (reference sequence). Losses at the gene ends were 0 bases for V and 6 bases for J; bases not matched to a gene: 3.

This clonotype came up a few times. This chain links TRBV29-1 with TRBJ2-3, with TRBD2 matching 10 bases. The CDR3 loop spans 15 amino acids. The ends lost 4 bases at V and 4 bases at J; junction bases unmatched: 8. CDR1 and CDR2 from the germline V gene are SQVTM and ANQGSEA. CDR3 sequence: CSVAAGGQFADTQYF. CDR3 coding DNA: TGCAGCGTTGCAGCGGGGGGGCAATTTGCAGATACGCAGTATTTT.

This chain uses TRBV7-9 with TRBJ2-1; 7 bases fit TRBD1. V lost 6 bases and J lost 8; bases outside the gene matches: 13. Per the germline V gene, CDR1 is SEHNR and CDR2 is FQNEAQ (reference sequence). The CDR3 length is 15 residues. The CDR3 spells CASRPTGFIGDEQFF. The CDR3 DNA reads TGTGCCAGCAGGCCGACAGGGTTCATCGGCGATGAGCAGTTCTTC. The variable domain in full, completed from reference TRBV7-9 and TRBJ2-1, reads DTGVSQNPRHKITKRGQNVTFRCDPISEHNRLYWYRQTLGQGPEFLTYFQNEAQLEKSRLLSDRFSAERPKGSFSTLEIQRTEQGDSAMYLCASRPTGFIGDEQFFGPGTRLTVL.

This clonotype was seen a handful of times. The V gene is TRBV12-3 or TRBV12-4, the J gene TRBJ2-1, with 10 bases fitting TRBD2. The CDR3 has 15 residues. V shed 6 bases, J shed 5 bases, and the junction held 7 bases outside the gene matches. CDR3: CASRLPGLANNEQFF. DNA of the CDR3: TGTGCCAGCAGGCTACCGGGACTAGCGAACAATGAGCAGTTCTTC.